One sample yielded the 28 T cell receptor beta chains listed below, sequenced in a study of PD-L1 blockade in urothelial cancer. Sequencing used immunoSEQ multiplex PCR; TCRdb keeps in-frame clones, though not all of them. The sample shows more than 55,000 clones, about four fifths of them seen only once. Time point meaning: pretreatment peripheral blood. The starting material was PBMCs, obtained around atezolizumab (anti-PD-L1) treatment. All receptors come from a man aged 70-80 years with urothelial cancer.

This clone was seen more than once but under ten times. The chain couples TRBV5-1 to TRBJ1-1; 7 bases are shared with TRBD1. V lost 3 bases to trimming and J lost 4 bases; unmatched junction nucleotides: 3. Looked up from germline, CDR1 is SGHRS and CDR2 is YFSETQ. The CDR3 runs to 13 residues. CDR3 nucleotide sequence: TGCGCCAGCAGCTCACAGGGGACCACTGAAGCTTTCTTT. Protein sequence: CASSSQGTTEAFF.

The gene calls are TRBV10-3 and TRBJ2-2, with D possibly matching TRBD1 (5 bases). The length of the CDR3 is 15 residues. CDR1 is ENHRY, CDR2 SYGVKD, per germline. V was pared by 0 bases and J by 0 bases, with 5 bases between. In DNA, the CDR3 is TGTGCCATCAGTGAGTCACAGGCGAACACCGGGGAGCTGTTTTTT. Amino acid sequence: CAISESQANTGELFF.

J is TRBJ1-1 and V is TRBV11-3; D uncertain. Between the trimmed V and J ends, which lost 1 base and 1 base, there was a span of 4 bases. Looked up from germline, CDR1 is SGHNT and CDR2 is YENEEA. This CDR3 comprises 13 residues. CDR3 amino acids: CASSLGGNTEAFF. The CDR3 nucleotides are TGTGCCAGCAGCTTAGGAGGGAACACTGAAGCTTTCTTT.

The J gene is TRBJ2-1, the V gene TRBV5-1; 11 bases align to TRBD1. V lost 4 bases and J lost 4; bases outside the gene matches: 4. CDR1 is SGHRS, CDR2 YFSETQ, per germline. The CDR3 consists of 15 residues. The chain's CDR3 is CASSRTGGGYNEQFF. CDR3 nucleotides: TGCGCCAGCAGCAGGACAGGGGGCGGGTACAATGAGCAGTTCTTC.

The chain couples TRBV18 to TRBJ1-1; possible D gene TRBD1, 5 bases. The CDR3 extends over 16 amino acids. Germline V gene data show CDR1 as KGHSH and CDR2 as LQKENI. Trimming pared 1 base from V and 0 bases from J, leaving 12 bases between. Written as DNA, the CDR3 is TGTGCCAGCTCACCACTTGTAGGACATTTGAACACTGAAGCTTTCTTT. Translating it yields CASSPLVGHLNTEAFF. The complete variable domain, with remaining parts taken from reference TRBV18 and TRBJ1-1, reads NAGVMQNPRHLVRRRGQEARLRCSPMKGHSHVYWYRQLPEEGLKFMVYLQKENIIDESGMPKERFSAEFPKEGPSILRIQQVVRGDSAAYFCASSPLVGHLNTEAFFGQGTRLTVV.

V gene TRBV5-1 combines with J gene TRBJ2-3; no firm D call. The CDR3 is made up of 15 amino acids. CDR1 and CDR2 from the germline V gene are SGHRS and YFSETQ. Deletions cut 5 bases from V and 0 bases from J, with 13 bases between. This chain's CDR3 is CASSHLRSSTDTQYF. The CDR3 coding sequence is TGCGCCAGCAGTCACTTACGGAGTAGCACAGATACGCAGTATTTT.

This rearrangement joins TRBV30 to TRBJ2-3; the D is unclear. The germline V gene encodes CDR1 GTSNPN and CDR2 SVGIG (reference sequence). The CDR3 sequence is 12 residues long. V lost 5 bases and J 0 bases, leaving 6 bases between the germline ends. The CDR3 sequence: CAWGRSTDTQYF. DNA of the CDR3: TGTGCCTGGGGCCGTAGCACAGATACGCAGTATTTT.

This chain connects TRBV25-1 to TRBJ1-5; D possibly corresponds to TRBD1 (5 bases). The V and J ends lost 2 bases and 0 bases respectively, with 8 bases between them. This CDR3 is 15 amino acids long. Germline loops: CDR1 MGHDK, CDR2 SYGVNS. The CDR3 loop is CASSERGDSNQPQHF. The CDR3 DNA follows: TGTGCCAGCAGTGAACGGGGGGATAGCAATCAGCCCCAGCATTTT.

The chain joins TRBV7-9 to TRBJ2-5; D call uncertain. CDR1 is SEHNR, CDR2 FQNEAQ, per germline (reference sequence). The V end lost 1 base, the J end lost 5 bases, and 8 bases lay between the germline ends. There are 13 residues in the CDR3. The CDR3 here is CASSLGVSETQYF. DNA of the CDR3: TGTGCCAGCAGCTTAGGAGTGTCGGAGACCCAGTACTTC.

This chain joins TRBV28 and TRBJ1-1; 8 nucleotides line up with TRBD1. The CDR3 spans 14 residues. CDR1 and CDR2 from the germline V gene are MDHEN and SYDVKM. V lost 10 bases, J lost 3 bases, and 10 bases stayed unmatched. The CDR3 nucleotides read TGTGCCACCACCTTGCAGGGGGCCGACACTGAAGCTTTCTTT. Translation gives CATTLQGADTEAFF. Combining the CDR3 with reference TRBV28 and TRBJ1-1 gives the whole variable domain DVKVTQSSRYLVKRTGEKVFLECVQDMDHENMFWYRQDPGLGLRLIYFSYDVKMKEKGDIPEGYSVSREKKERFSLILESASTNQTSMYLCATTLQGADTEAFFGQGTRLTVV.

The chain carries TRBV11-2 and TRBJ2-1, with 9 bases identical to TRBD2. CDR1 and CDR2 (germline): SGHAT, FQNNGV. The V gene end was trimmed by 0 bases and the J gene end by 8 bases; junction bases not matched to a gene: 11. The CDR3 sequence is 17 residues long. In DNA, the CDR3 is TGTGCCAGCAGCTTAGAAGCCCTAGCGGGGAGGGCGGATGAGCAGTTCTTC. It yields the protein CASSLEALAGRADEQFF.

The rearrangement uses TRBV18 and TRBJ2-1; 9 nucleotides match TRBD1. Germline CDR1 and CDR2: KGHSH and LQKENI. Unmatched junction bases numbered 6, after V lost 3 bases and J lost 3 bases. This CDR3 spans 16 amino acids. The CDR3 reads CASSPFTGGNYNEQFF. CDR3 bases: TGTGCCAGCTCACCCTTTACAGGGGGCAACTACAATGAGCAGTTCTTC.

This clone appeared a few times. This rearrangement joins TRBV5-4 to TRBJ1-2; D gene uncertain. Germline lookup yields CDR1 SGHNT and CDR2 YYREEE (reference sequence). Trimming stripped 4 bases from V and 0 bases from J, with 13 bases between. The CDR3 contains 15 residues. CDR3 bases: TGTGCCAGCAGCCCCGACCTGGGCGCTAACTATGGCTACACCTTC. This encodes CASSPDLGANYGYTF.

The chain joins TRBV7-8 to TRBJ1-2; no reliable D call. This CDR3 is 13 amino acids long. CDR1 is SGHVS, CDR2 FQNEAQ, per germline. V lost 4 bases and J lost 0, with 6 bases in between. The CDR3 region is CASSSGTNYGYTF. Written as DNA, the CDR3 is TGTGCCAGCAGCTCCGGGACTAACTATGGCTACACCTTC.

This clone turned up a few times. The CDR3 reads CASSSGTSPYNEQFF. In DNA form, the CDR3 reads TGTGCCAGCAGCTCCGGGACTTCCCCCTACAATGAGCAGTTCTTC. The rearrangement uses TRBV7-3 and TRBJ2-1; possibly TRBD2 for D (6 bases). The length of the CDR3 is 15 residues. V dropped 4 bases and J dropped 2 bases, with 12 bases sitting between them. From germline, CDR1 is SGHTA and CDR2 FQGTGA.

V gene TRBV6-5 combines with J gene TRBJ2-3; TRBD2 agrees at 7 bases. V lost 7 bases to trimming and J lost 1 base; unmatched junction nucleotides: 2. The V gene's germline CDR1 is MNHEY and CDR2 SVGAGI. This CDR3 is built from 13 residues. The CDR3 DNA reads as TGTGCCAGCAAACGGGAGGGCACAGATACGCAGTATTTT. Translation: CASKREGTDTQYF.

The V call is TRBV6-5, the J call TRBJ2-7; 9 bases agree with TRBD1. There are 15 residues in the CDR3. Looked up from germline, CDR1 is MNHEY and CDR2 is SVGAGI. The J segment lost 6 bases and the V segment lost 6 bases, leaving 12 bases of the junction unmatched. The CDR3 nucleotides read TGTGCCAGCAGATCTCCGGGACAGGGTACGGGCGAGCAGTACTTC. Translating gives CASRSPGQGTGEQYF.

This sequence joins TRBV12-5 and TRBJ1-1, with 9 positions matching TRBD1. The CDR3 spans 15 residues. Germline CDR1 LGHNT, CDR2 FRNRAP. The trim removed 3 bases at V and 4 bases at J, leaving 6 bases unmatched. CDR3 sequence: CASGLNRGRSTEAFF. CDR3 in DNA: TGTGCTAGTGGTTTAAACAGGGGGCGCAGCACTGAAGCTTTCTTT.

This chain uses TRBV27 with TRBJ1-2, with 7 nucleotides matching TRBD1. Germline V gives CDR1 MNHEY, CDR2 SMNVEV (reference sequence). The CDR3 is 16 residues long. V dropped 5 bases and J dropped 0; count of bases not matched to a gene: 9. The CDR3 loop is CASSIRQGLSNYGYTF. The CDR3 nucleotides are TGTGCCAGCAGTATCCGACAGGGTTTATCTAACTATGGCTACACCTTC.

V usage is TRBV12-2 and J usage is TRBJ1-5; the listed D gene, TRBD1, was not tested against the DNA. TRBV12-2 is assigned pseudogene status. The CDR3 is made up of 15 amino acids. CDR3: CASRNRGRGNQPQHF. The CDR3 bases are TGTGCAAGTCGTAACAGGGGACGTGGCAATCAGCCCCAGCATTTT.

This rearrangement joins TRBV7-9 to TRBJ1-3, with D tentatively TRBD1 (6 bases). V shed 2 bases and J shed 2 bases, with 16 bases lying between them. Germline V gives CDR1 SEHNR, CDR2 FQNEAQ (reference sequence). This CDR3 has 17 amino acids. The CDR3 nucleotides are TGTGCCAGCAGCTTACCCCTCACAGGGATGGCTGGAAACACCATATATTTT. Protein product: CASSLPLTGMAGNTIYF.

As regards this clone: At the DNA level, this CDR3 is encoded by other sequences in the same sample as well. The genes are TRBV5-4 and TRBJ2-5; a weak D match, TRBD2 (6 bases). The V gene lost 5 bases and the J gene lost 5 bases, with 16 bases spanning the gap. CDR3 size: 14 residues. Per germline, CDR1 SGHNT and CDR2 YYREEE (reference sequence). DNA of the CDR3: TGTGCCAGCAGTCCTCTGCGGGGTGGGGAGACCCAGTACTTC. It yields the protein CASSPLRGGETQYF.

The rearrangement uses TRBV28 and TRBJ2-4; perhaps TRBD2 as D (6 bases). CDR1 and CDR2 from the germline V gene are MDHEN and SYDVKM. Trimming cost V 3 bases and J 9 bases, with 12 bases left between them. The CDR3 consists of 13 residues. The CDR3 DNA reads TGTGCCAGCAGTTTTTCCGGGAGTGGCATTCAGTACTTC. This codes for CASSFSGSGIQYF.

This clone was picked up a small number of times. The chain joins TRBV7-9 to TRBJ1-6, with TRBD1 as a possible D gene (5 bases). Germline V gene lookup returns CDR1 SEHNR and CDR2 FQNEAQ (reference sequence). Trimming shortened V by 0 bases and J by 5 bases, and 8 bases separated the two germline ends. The length of the CDR3 is 15 residues. In DNA form, the CDR3 reads TGTGCCAGCAGCTTAGCGGGCAGGGATAATTCACCCCTCCACTTT. Protein: CASSLAGRDNSPLHF.

This clone has more than one count but fewer than ten. CDR3 in amino acids: CASYSYGYTF. As DNA, the CDR3 is TGTGCCAGTTACAGCTATGGCTACACCTTC. The V call is TRBV6-1, the J call TRBJ1-2; no reliable D call. There are 10 residues in the CDR3. V lost 9 bases to trimming and J lost 4 bases, with 6 bases between them. CDR1 is MNHNS, CDR2 SASEGT, per germline.

The gene calls are TRBV6-7 and TRBJ2-1; 8 bases map to TRBD2. TRBV6-7 is filed as an ORF, its function uncertain. The CDR3 is 17 amino acids. Germline trimming cut 2 bases from V and 6 bases from J; bases unmatched to any gene: 12. CDR3 residues: CASSYPRGSGRSNEQFF. CDR3 in DNA: TGTGCCAGCAGTTACCCTCGAGGAAGCGGGAGAAGCAATGAGCAGTTCTTC.

This clone was counted only a few times. The chain recombines TRBV11-2 with TRBJ2-3; D call uncertain. Germline lookup yields CDR1 SGHAT and CDR2 FQNNGV. Trimming removed 4 bases from V and 0 bases from J, with 11 bases in between. The CDR3 is 15 amino acids. CDR3 sequence: CASSSRGISTDTQYF. Here the CDR3 DNA reads TGTGCCAGCAGCTCCCGAGGCATAAGCACAGATACGCAGTATTTT.

V is TRBV5-1 and J is TRBJ1-5; D not resolved. V dropped 1 base and J dropped 4 bases, with 3 bases sitting between them. This CDR3 contains 12 residues. Germline assignment: CDR1 SGHRS and CDR2 YFSETQ. The chain's CDR3 is CASSLINQPQHF. The CDR3 DNA reads TGCGCCAGCAGCTTGATAAATCAGCCCCAGCATTTT.